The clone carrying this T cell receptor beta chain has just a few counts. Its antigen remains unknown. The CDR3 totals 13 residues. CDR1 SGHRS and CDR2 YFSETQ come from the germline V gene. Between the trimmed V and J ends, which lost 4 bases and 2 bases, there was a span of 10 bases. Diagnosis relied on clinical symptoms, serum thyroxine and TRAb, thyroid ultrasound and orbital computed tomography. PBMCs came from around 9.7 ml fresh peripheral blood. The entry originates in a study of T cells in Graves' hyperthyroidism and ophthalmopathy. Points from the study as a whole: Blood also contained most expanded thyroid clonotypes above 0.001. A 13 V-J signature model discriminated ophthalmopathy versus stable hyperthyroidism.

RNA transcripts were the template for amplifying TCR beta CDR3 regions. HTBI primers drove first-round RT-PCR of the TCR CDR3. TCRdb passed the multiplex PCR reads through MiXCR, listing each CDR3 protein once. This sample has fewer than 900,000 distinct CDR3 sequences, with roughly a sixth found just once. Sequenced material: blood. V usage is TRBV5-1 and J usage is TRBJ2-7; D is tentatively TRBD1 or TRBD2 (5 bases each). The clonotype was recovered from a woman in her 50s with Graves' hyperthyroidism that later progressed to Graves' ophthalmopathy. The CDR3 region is CASSGDGTYEQYF. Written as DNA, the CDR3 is TGCGCCAGCAGCGGGGACGGTACCTACGAGCAGTACTTC.